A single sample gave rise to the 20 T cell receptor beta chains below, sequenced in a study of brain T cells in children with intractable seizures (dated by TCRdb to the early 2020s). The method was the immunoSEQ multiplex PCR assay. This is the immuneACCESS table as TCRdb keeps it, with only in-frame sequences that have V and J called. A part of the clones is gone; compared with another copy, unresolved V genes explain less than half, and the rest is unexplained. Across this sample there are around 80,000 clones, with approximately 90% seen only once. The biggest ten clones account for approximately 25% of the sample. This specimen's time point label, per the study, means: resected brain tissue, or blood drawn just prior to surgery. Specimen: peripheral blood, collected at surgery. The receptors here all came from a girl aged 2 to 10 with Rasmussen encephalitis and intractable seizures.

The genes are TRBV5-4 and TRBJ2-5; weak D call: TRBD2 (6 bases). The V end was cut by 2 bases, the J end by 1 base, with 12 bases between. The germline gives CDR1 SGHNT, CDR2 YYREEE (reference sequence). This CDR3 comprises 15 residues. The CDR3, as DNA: TGTGCCAGCAGCTTACGGGGACTGCCCCAAGAGACCCAGTACTTC. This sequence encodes CASSLRGLPQETQYF.

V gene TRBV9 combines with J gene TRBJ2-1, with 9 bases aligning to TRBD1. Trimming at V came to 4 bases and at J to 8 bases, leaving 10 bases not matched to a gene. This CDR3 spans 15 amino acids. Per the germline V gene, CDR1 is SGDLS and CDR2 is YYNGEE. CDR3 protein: CASSTTGTGRHEQFF. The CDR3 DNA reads TGTGCCAGCAGCACGACCGGGACAGGGAGGCATGAGCAGTTCTTC.

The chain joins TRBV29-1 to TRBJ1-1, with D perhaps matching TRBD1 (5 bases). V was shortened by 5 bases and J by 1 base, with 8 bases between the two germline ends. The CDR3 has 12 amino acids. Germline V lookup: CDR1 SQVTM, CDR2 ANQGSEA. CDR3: CSVRQGNTEAFF. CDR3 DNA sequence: TGCAGCGTTCGCCAGGGGAACACTGAAGCTTTCTTT.

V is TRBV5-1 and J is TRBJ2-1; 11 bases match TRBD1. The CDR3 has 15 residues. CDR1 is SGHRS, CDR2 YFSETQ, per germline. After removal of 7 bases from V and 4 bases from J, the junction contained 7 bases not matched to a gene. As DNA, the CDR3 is TGCGCCAGCGGGGTCGGACAGGGGGCGTACAATGAGCAGTTCTTC. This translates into CASGVGQGAYNEQFF. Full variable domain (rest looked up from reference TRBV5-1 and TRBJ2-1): KAGVTQTPRYLIKTRGQQVTLSCSPISGHRSVSWYQQTPGQGLQFLFEYFSETQRNKGNFPGRFSGRQFSNSRSEMNVSTLELGDSALYLCASGVGQGAYNEQFFGPGTRLTVL.

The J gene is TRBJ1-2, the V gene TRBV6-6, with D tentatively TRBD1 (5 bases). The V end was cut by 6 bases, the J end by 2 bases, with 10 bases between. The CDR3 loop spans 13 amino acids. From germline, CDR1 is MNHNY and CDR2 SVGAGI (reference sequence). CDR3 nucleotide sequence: TGTGCCAGCAGGCAGACAGAAAACTATGGCTACACCTTC. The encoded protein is CASRQTENYGYTF.

DNA for the CDR3: TGTGCCAGCAGCGTCCAGGGTAGCGGAAACACCATATATTTT. Translating it yields CASSVQGSGNTIYF. The chain has TRBV16 and TRBJ1-3, with D tentatively TRBD1 (5 bases). V shed 5 bases and J shed 4 bases, with 12 bases lying between them. The CDR3 is 14 residues long. CDR1 KGHSY and CDR2 FQNENV come from the germline V gene.

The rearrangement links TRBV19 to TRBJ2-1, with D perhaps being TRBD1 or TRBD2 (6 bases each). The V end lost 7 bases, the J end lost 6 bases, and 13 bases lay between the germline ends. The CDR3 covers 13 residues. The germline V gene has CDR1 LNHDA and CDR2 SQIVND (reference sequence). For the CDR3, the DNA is TGTGCCAGTACCCAAGGGGGGTTCAATGAGCAGTTCTTC. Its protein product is CASTQGGFNEQFF.

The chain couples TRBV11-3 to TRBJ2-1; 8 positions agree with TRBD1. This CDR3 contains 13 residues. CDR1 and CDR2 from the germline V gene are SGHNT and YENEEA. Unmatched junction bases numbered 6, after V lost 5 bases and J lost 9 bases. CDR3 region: CASSPTQGAEQFF. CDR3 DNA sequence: TGTGCCAGCAGCCCAACGCAGGGGGCTGAGCAGTTCTTC. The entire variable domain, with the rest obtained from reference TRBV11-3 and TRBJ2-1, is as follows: EAGVVQSPRYKIIEKKQPVAFWCNPISGHNTLYWYLQNLGQGPELLIRYENEEAVDDSQLPKDRFSAERLKGVDSTLKIQPAELGDSAVYLCASSPTQGAEQFFGPGTRLTVL.

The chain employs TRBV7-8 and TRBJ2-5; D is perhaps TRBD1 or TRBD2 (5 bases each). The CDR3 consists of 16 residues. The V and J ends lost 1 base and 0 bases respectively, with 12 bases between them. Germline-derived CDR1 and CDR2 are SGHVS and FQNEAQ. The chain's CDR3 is CASSLVAQGDQETQYF. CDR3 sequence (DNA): TGTGCCAGCAGCTTAGTAGCCCAGGGAGACCAAGAGACCCAGTACTTC.

The chain's CDR3 is CASSLGLPFDEQFF. CDR3 DNA sequence: TGTGCCAGTAGTCTCGGACTGCCGTTCGATGAGCAGTTCTTC. V and J are TRBV19 and TRBJ2-1, with a weak D call TRBD2 (5 bases). Germline values: CDR1 LNHDA, CDR2 SQIVND (reference sequence). V was clipped by 5 bases and J by 8 bases, with 16 bases between them. There are 14 residues in the CDR3.

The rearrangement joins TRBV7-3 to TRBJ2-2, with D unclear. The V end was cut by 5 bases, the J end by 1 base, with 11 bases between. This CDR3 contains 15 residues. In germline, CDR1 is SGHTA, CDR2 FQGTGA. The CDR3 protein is CASSLLGKNTGELFF. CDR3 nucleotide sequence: TGTGCCAGCAGCCTTCTTGGGAAGAACACCGGGGAGCTGTTTTTT.

CDR3 nucleotide sequence: TGTGCCAGCAGATACGGGGTGGCCACTGAAGCTTTCTTT. Translation gives CASRYGVATEAFF. The J gene is TRBJ1-1, the V gene TRBV6-5, with no clear D. The CDR3 runs to 13 residues. V dropped 6 bases and J dropped 4 bases, with 12 bases sitting between them. Germline V CDR1 and CDR2: MNHEY, SVGAGI.

CDR3 sequence: CSVGQGPYGYTF. CDR3 nucleotides: TGCAGCGTTGGACAGGGCCCCTATGGCTACACCTTC. The chain carries TRBV29-1 and TRBJ1-2; 7 bases map to TRBD1. This CDR3 region has 12 residues. V was clipped by 4 bases and J by 4 bases; unmatched bases: 3. The germline CDR1 and CDR2 sequences are SQVTM and ANQGSEA.

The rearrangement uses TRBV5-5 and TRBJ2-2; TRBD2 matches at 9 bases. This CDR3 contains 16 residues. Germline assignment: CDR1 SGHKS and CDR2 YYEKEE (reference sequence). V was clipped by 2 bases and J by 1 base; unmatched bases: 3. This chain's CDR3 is CASSLILAGNTGELFF. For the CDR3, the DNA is TGTGCCAGCAGCTTAATACTAGCGGGGAACACCGGGGAGCTGTTTTTT.

The chain's CDR3 is CASSLETGLFF. In DNA, the CDR3 is TGTGCCAGCAGCTTGGAAACAGGACTGTTTTTT. The chain joins TRBV5-5 to TRBJ1-4, with a weak D call TRBD1 (5 bases). Germline loops: CDR1 SGHKS, CDR2 YYEKEE (reference sequence). The CDR3 has 11 amino acids. Between the trimmed V and J ends, which lost 0 bases and 13 bases, there was a span of 7 bases.

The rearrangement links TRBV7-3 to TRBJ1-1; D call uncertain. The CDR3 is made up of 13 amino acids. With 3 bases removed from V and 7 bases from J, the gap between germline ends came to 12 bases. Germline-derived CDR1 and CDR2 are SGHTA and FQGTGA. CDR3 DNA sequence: TGTGCCAGCAGCTTGGAATCCGGCTTTGAAGCTTTCTTT. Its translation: CASSLESGFEAFF.

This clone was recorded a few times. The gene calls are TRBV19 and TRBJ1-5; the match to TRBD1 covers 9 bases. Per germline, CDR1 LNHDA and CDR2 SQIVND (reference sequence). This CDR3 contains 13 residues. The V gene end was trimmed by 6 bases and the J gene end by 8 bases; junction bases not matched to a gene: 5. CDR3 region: CASSLDRGEPQHF. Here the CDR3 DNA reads TGTGCCAGTAGCCTTGACAGGGGGGAGCCCCAGCATTTT.

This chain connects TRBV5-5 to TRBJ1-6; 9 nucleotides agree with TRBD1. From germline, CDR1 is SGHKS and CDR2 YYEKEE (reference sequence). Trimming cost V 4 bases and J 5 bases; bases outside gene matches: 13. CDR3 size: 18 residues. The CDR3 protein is CASSAGQGQIWNNSPLHF. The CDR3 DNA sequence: TGTGCCAGCAGCGCCGGACAGGGGCAGATATGGAATAATTCACCCCTCCACTTT.

CDR3 DNA: TGTGCCAGCAGCTTAAACGGGAGGGCAGATACGCAGTATTTT. It specifies CASSLNGRADTQYF. The rearrangement links TRBV7-3 to TRBJ2-3, with TRBD2 identical over 8 bases. Trimming removed 1 base from V and 4 bases from J; junction bases left unmatched: 1. Germline V gene data show CDR1 as SGHTA and CDR2 as FQGTGA. This CDR3 has 14 residues.

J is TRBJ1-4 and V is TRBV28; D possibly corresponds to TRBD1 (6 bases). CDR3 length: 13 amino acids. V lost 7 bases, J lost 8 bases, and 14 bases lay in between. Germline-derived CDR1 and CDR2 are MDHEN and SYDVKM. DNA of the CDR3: TGTGCCAGCAAACAGGGTGAATGGGAAAAACTGTTTTTT. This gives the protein CASKQGEWEKLFF.